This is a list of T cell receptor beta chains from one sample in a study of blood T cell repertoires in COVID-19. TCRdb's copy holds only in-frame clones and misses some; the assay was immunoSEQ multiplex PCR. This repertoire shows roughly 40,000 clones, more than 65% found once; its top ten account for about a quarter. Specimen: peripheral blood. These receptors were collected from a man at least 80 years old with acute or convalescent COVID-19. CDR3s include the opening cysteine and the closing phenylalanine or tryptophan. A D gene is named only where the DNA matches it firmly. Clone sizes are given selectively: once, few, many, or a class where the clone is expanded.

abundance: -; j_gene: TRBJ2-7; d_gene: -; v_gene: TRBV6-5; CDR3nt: TGTGCCAGCGGAGCAGACTTTTACGAGCAGTACTTC; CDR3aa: CASGADFYEQYF
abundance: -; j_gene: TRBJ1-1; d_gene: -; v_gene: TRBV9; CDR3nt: TGTGCCAGCAGCGTATCCCCTAGCACTGAAGCTTTCTTT; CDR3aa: CASSVSPSTEAFF
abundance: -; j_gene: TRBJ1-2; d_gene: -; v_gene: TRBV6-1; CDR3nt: TGTGCCAGCAGTGAGATGCGGAGGGCAAACTATGGCTACACCTTC; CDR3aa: CASSEMRRANYGYTF
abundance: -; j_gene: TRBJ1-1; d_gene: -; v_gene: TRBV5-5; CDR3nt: TGTGCCAGCAGCATTACGACAGGATCGAACACTGAAGCTTTCTTT; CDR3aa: CASSITTGSNTEAFF
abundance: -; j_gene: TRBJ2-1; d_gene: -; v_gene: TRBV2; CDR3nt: TGTGCCAGCAGTGAAGGGTACCAAGACGGGGAGCAGTTCTTC; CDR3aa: CASSEGYQDGEQFF
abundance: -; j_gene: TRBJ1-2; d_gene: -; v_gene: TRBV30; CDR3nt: TGTGCCTGTAAACACGTGGGGGGGGACGACGGCTACACCTTC; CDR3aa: CACKHVGGDDGYTF
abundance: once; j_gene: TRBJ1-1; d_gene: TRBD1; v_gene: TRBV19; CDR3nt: TGTGCCAGTAGTTCACCCGGGACAGGGGCGCGTACTGAAGCTTTCTTT; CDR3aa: CASSSPGTGARTEAFF
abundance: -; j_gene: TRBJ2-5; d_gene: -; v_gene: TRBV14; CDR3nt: TGTGCCAGCGGAGTCGGTATGGACTACTGGGAGACCCAGTACTTC; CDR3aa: CASGVGMDYWETQYF
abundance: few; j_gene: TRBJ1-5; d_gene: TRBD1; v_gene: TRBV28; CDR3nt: TGTGCCAGCAGTCCCGGGACAGGGGGGTATCAGCCCCAGCATTTT; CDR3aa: CASSPGTGGYQPQHF
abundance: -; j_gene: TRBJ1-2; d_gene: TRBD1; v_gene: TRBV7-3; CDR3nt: TGTGCCAGCAGCTTGGGACAGGGGGAGTCTGGCTACACCTTC; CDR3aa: CASSLGQGESGYTF
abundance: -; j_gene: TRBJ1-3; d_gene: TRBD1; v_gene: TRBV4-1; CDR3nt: TGCGCCAGCAGCCAAGAAAGGTCAGGGGGCTCTGGAAACACCATATATTTT; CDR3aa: CASSQERSGGSGNTIYF
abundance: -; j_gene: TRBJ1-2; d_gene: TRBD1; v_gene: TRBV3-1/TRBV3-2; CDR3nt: TGTGCCAGCAGCTTATCACAGGGGAACTATGGCTACACCTTC; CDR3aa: CASSLSQGNYGYTF
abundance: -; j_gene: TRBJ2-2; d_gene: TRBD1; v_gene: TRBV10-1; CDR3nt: TGCGCCAGCAGTGAGTTAGGGACAGGGGCCGGGGAGCTGTTTTTT; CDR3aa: CASSELGTGAGELFF
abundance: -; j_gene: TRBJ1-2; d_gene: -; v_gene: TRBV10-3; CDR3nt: TGTGCCATCAGTGAGCACCGGGACAATGGCTACACCTTC; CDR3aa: CAISEHRDNGYTF
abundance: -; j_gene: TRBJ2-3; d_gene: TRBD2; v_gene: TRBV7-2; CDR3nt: TGTGCCAGCAGCTTAAGGGGGAGTAGCGGGACTAGCACAGATACGCAGTATTTT; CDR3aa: CASSLRGSSGTSTDTQYF